Here is one T cell receptor (beta chain) with its context. This sample is drawn from a study of PD-L1 blockade in urothelial cancer. For the study at large: In 2014 therapy began: atezolizumab 1,200 mg intravenously every 3 weeks.

Time point denoted: pretreatment peripheral blood. Germline assignment: CDR1 MNHNS and CDR2 SASEGT. This CDR3 spans 15 amino acids. The trim removed 3 bases at V and 7 bases at J, leaving 10 bases unmatched. Sequencing used immunoSEQ multiplex PCR; TCRdb keeps in-frame clones, though not all of them. The sample holds about 63,000 clones, 75% to 85% seen once. The sequenced sample was PBMCs, obtained around atezolizumab (anti-PD-L1) treatment. The chain uses TRBV6-1 and TRBJ1-2, with TRBD1 identical over 8 bases. This clonotype was sampled from a man aged 70-80 years with urothelial cancer. The DNA of the CDR3 is TGTGCCAGCAGTGAGCAGGCTCAGGGGGCGGGTGGCTACACCTTC. Translating gives CASSEQAQGAGGYTF.